This TCR beta chain was identified in a study of beta chain features in type 1 diabetes. General study points: Among all four CD4+ subsets, Type 1 diabetes patients had TCRB CDR3s that were moderately but significantly shorter.

The CDR3 covers 13 residues. Trimming shortened V by 4 bases and J by 6 bases, and 15 bases separated the two germline ends. The germline CDR1 and CDR2 sequences are SQVTM and ANQGSEA. The authors reverse transcribed all of the isolated RNA, so sequencing captured expressed TCRB transcripts. Profiled with immunoSEQ multiplex PCR; TCRdb holds only in-frame clones, not every one. The sample has 300,000 to 400,000 clones, approximately 9.7% seen once. This clone has just a few counts. Antigen specificity is unknown. The receptor comes from a young man with type 1 diabetes. V and J are TRBV29-1 and TRBJ1-1; D is unresolved. Sequenced input: central memory CD4+ T cells from blood. The CDR3 DNA is TGCAGCGTTGTTAGGGAGGGATCCGCTGAAGCTTTCTTT. It is translated as CSVVREGSAEAFF.